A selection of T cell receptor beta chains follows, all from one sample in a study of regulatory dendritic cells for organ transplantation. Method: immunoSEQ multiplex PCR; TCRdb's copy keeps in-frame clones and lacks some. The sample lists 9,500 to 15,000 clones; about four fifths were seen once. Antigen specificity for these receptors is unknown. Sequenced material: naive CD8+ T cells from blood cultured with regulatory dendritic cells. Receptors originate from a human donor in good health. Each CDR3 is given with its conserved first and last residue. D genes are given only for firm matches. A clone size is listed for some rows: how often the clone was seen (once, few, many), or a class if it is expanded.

CDR3: CASSFRLAGDDEQFF
DNA: TGTGCCAGCAGCTTTAGACTAGCGGGGGATGATGAGCAGTTCTTC
J: TRBJ2-1
V: TRBV7-8
D: TRBD2
size: -

CDR3: CASSLTASYEQYF
DNA: TGTGCCAGCAGCTTAACAGCCTCCTACGAGCAGTACTTC
J: TRBJ2-7
V: TRBV7-3
D: -
size: -

CDR3: CASSPADRPYQETQYF
DNA: TGTGCCAGCTCACCAGCCGACAGGCCGTACCAAGAGACCCAGTACTTC
J: TRBJ2-5
V: TRBV18
D: -
size: -

CDR3: CASSTRDSQETQYF
DNA: TGTGCCAGCAGCACACGGGACAGCCAAGAGACCCAGTACTTC
J: TRBJ2-5
V: TRBV7-8
D: TRBD1
size: once

CDR3: CASSYEGHRYEQYF
DNA: TGTGCCAGCAGTTATGAGGGACACCGCTACGAGCAGTACTTC
J: TRBJ2-7
V: TRBV6-5
D: -
size: -

CDR3: CASSFGLAGNTGELFF
DNA: TGTGCCAGCAGCTTCGGACTAGCGGGGAACACCGGGGAGCTGTTTTTT
J: TRBJ2-2
V: TRBV7-9
D: TRBD2
size: -

CDR3: CASSPVSGGTYEQYF
DNA: TGTGCCAGTAGTCCGGTTAGTGGCGGAACCTACGAGCAGTACTTC
J: TRBJ2-7
V: TRBV19
D: -
size: few

CDR3: CASSADRVYEQYF
DNA: TGTGCCAGCTCAGCCGACAGGGTGTACGAGCAGTACTTC
J: TRBJ2-7
V: TRBV18
D: TRBD1
size: few

CDR3: CASSPPEGINQPQHF
DNA: TGTGCCAGCTCACCACCCGAGGGAATCAATCAGCCCCAGCATTTT
J: TRBJ1-5
V: TRBV18
D: -
size: -

CDR3: CASSYRGSSYGYTF
DNA: TGTGCCAGCAGTTACAGGGGTAGTTCTTATGGCTACACCTTC
J: TRBJ1-2
V: TRBV6-5
D: -
size: -

CDR3: CASSSGGFFNNEQFF
DNA: TGTGCCAGCAGCTCTGGGGGGTTTTTCAACAATGAGCAGTTCTTC
J: TRBJ2-1
V: TRBV11-2
D: -
size: -

CDR3: CASSHNRGSNQPQHF
DNA: TGCGCCAGCAGCCATAACAGGGGAAGCAATCAGCCCCAGCATTTT
J: TRBJ1-5
V: TRBV4-1
D: TRBD1
size: -

CDR3: CASSFGQGLDGYTF
DNA: TGTGCCAGCAGCTTCGGACAGGGGCTCGATGGCTACACCTTC
J: TRBJ1-2
V: TRBV7-2
D: TRBD1
size: few

CDR3: CASSISGNSNQPQHF
DNA: TGTGCCAGTAGTATCTCGGGGAATAGCAATCAGCCCCAGCATTTT
J: TRBJ1-5
V: TRBV19
D: -
size: -

CDR3: CASSWGRTNYGYTF
DNA: TGTGCCAGCAGTTGGGGCAGGACTAACTATGGCTACACCTTC
J: TRBJ1-2
V: TRBV6-6
D: -
size: few